Listed below are T cell receptor beta chains from one sample, sequenced in a study of T cells in Graves' hyperthyroidism and ophthalmopathy. TCRdb itself ran the multiplex PCR reads through MiXCR, one entry per CDR3 protein. The sample records 550,000 to 600,000 distinct CDR3 sequences, 16% being singletons. Source material: blood. The receptors derive from a woman aged 18-29 years with Graves' hyperthyroidism. Each CDR3 is given with its conserved first and last residue. A D gene is named only where the DNA matches it firmly. The size of a clone is reported for some rows only, either as once, few or many, or as a class for expanded clones.

13	TRBD1	many	TRBV29-1	TRBJ1-2	TGCAGCGTTACAGGGGCAGCTAACTATGGCTACACCTTC	CSVTGAANYGYTF
13	NA	many	TRBV20-1	TRBJ1-5	TGCAGTGCTAGTAGGTTAGAGGATCAGCCCCAGCATTTT	CSASRLEDQPQHF
17	TRBD1	few	TRBV2	TRBJ1-1	TGTGCCAGCAGTTTTATGAGTCTGGGGGACAGGGGGGATGAAGCTTTCTTT	CASSFMSLGDRGDEAFF
14	NA	many	TRBV30	TRBJ2-3	TGTGCCTGGGCCCTGGCGGGAAGTACAAATACGCAGTATTTT	CAWALAGSTNTQYF
15	TRBD2	NA	TRBV6-1	TRBJ2-1	TGTGCCAGCAGTTACAGCGTAGCGGGAGGCAATGAGCAGTTCTTC	CASSYSVAGGNEQFF
13	NA	many	TRBV2	TRBJ2-7	TGTGCCAGCAGTAGGACAGAGAACTACGAGCAGTACTTC	CASSRTENYEQYF
13	TRBD2	NA	TRBV29-1	TRBJ2-1	TGCAGCGTTGCTAGCGGGGGGTACAATGAGCAGTTCTTC	CSVASGGYNEQFF
16	TRBD1	many	TRBV2	TRBJ1-5	TGTGCCAGCTGGGAAGGGACAGCTACCCTAAATCAGCCCCAGCATTTT	CASWEGTATLNQPQHF
15	NA	NA	TRBV6-1	TRBJ1-3	TGTGCCAGCAGTGACTTGTGGATCTCTGGAAACACCATATATTTT	CASSDLWISGNTIYF
11	NA	many	TRBV20-1	TRBJ2-3	TGCAGTGCGAGTCGGGGGAATACGCAGTATTTT	CSASRGNTQYF
15	NA	few	TRBV6-2/TRBV6-3	TRBJ2-1	TGTGCCAGCCAATCGGGCGGGGTAACCTACAATGAGCAGTTCTTC	CASQSGGVTYNEQFF
15	TRBD1	many	TRBV7-2	TRBJ1-6	TGTGCCAGCAGAAAGACAGGGAATCGGGATTCACCCCTCCACTTT	CASRKTGNRDSPLHF